This T cell receptor beta chain was recovered during a study of blood T cell repertoires in COVID-19. The wider study: Acute and convalescent COVID-19 specimens originated in the United States, Italy and Spain.

Authors' methods: Researchers report that nucleated cell counts were estimated from reference gene primer amplification. Here immunoSEQ multiplex PCR was the method, and the copy in TCRdb shows in-frame clones only, minus some. The DNA gave D and trimming, while V, J and clone size come from that table. This table holds about 210,000 clones, approximately 78% found once. This clone came up a few times. The CDR3 extends over 12 amino acids. Germline V gene lookup returns CDR1 MDHEN and CDR2 SYDVKM. Trimming stripped 6 bases from V and 4 bases from J, with 10 bases between. One Seattle source followed patients from active infection through their disease course.

The receptor was isolated from a woman in her sixties or seventies with COVID-19, enrolled during active disease. V usage is TRBV28 and J usage is TRBJ2-7, with D tentatively TRBD1 (6 bases). The sample was peripheral blood. CDR3 amino acids: CASSQQGYEQYF. The CDR3 nucleotides are TGTGCCAGCAGCCAACAGGGATACGAGCAGTACTTC.